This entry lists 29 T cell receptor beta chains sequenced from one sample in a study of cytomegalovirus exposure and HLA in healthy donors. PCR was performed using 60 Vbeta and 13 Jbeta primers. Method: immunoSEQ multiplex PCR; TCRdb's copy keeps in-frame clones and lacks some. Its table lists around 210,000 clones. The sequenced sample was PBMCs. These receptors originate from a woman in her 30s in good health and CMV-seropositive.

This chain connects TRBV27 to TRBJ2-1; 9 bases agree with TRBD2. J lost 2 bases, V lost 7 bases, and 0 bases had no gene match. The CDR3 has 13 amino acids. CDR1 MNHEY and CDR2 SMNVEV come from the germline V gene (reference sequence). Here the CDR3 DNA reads TGTGCCAGCAAGCGGGAGGCCTACAATGAGCAGTTCTTC. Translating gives CASKREAYNEQFF.

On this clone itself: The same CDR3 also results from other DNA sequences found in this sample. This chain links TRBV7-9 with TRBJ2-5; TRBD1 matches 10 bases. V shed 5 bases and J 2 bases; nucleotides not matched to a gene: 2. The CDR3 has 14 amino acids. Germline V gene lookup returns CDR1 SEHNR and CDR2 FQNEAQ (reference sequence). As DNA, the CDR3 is TGTGCCAGCAGCCGGGACAGGGGTCAAGAGACCCAGTACTTC. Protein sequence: CASSRDRGQETQYF.

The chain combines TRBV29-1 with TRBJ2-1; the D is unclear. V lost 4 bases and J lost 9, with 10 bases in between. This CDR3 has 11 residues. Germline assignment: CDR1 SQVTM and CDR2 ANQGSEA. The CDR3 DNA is TGCAGCGTTGTGATAGTACTTGAGCAGTTCTTC. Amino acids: CSVVIVLEQFF.

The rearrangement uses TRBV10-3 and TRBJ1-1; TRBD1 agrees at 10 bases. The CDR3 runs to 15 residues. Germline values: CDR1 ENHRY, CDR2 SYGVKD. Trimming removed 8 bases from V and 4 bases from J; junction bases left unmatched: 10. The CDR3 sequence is CAIRSGQGDGTEAFF. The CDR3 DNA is TGTGCCATCCGGAGCGGACAGGGGGATGGCACTGAAGCTTTCTTT.

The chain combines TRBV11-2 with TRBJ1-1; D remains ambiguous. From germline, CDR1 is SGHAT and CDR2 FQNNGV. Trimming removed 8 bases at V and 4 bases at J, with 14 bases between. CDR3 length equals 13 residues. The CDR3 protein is CASRYTGGTEAFF. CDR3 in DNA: TGTGCCAGCCGCTACACGGGTGGCACTGAAGCTTTCTTT.

CDR3 sequence: CASSPRQGATNEKLFF. CDR3 nucleotide sequence: TGTGCCAGCAGCCCAAGACAGGGTGCAACTAATGAAAAACTGTTTTTT. The chain employs TRBV5-8 and TRBJ1-4; 7 bases map to TRBD1. The CDR3 spans 16 residues. Germline loops: CDR1 SGHTS, CDR2 YDEGEE. J gave up 0 bases and V 4 bases, and 6 bases lay outside the gene matches.

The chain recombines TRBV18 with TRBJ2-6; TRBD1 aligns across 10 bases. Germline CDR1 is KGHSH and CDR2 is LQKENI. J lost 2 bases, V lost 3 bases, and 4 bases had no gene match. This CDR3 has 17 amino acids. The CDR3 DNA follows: TGTGCCAGCTCACCCCCGGGACAGGGGACTGGGGCCAACGTCCTGACTTTC. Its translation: CASSPPGQGTGANVLTF.

CDR3 protein: CASSLGQSYYEQYF. CDR3 nucleotides: TGCGCCAGCAGCTTAGGACAGAGTTACTACGAGCAGTACTTC. The chain employs TRBV5-1 and TRBJ2-5; D may be TRBD1 (6 bases). The assigned J gene may be wrong: the sequence end matches TRBJ2-7 better. The CDR3 runs to 14 residues. Germline V gene data show CDR1 as SGHRS and CDR2 as YFSETQ.

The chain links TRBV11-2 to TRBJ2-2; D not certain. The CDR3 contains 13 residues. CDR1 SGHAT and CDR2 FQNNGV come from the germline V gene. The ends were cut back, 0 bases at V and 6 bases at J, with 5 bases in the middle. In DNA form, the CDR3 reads TGTGCCAGCAGCTTAGAAGGAGCCGGGGAGCTGTTTTTT. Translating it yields CASSLEGAGELFF.

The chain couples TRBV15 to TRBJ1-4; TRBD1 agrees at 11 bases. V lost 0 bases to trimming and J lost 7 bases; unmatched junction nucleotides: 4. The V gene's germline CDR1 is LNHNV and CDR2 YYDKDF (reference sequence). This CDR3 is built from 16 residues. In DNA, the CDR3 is TGTGCCACCAGCAGAGATGGGACAGGGGGTGGTGAAAAACTGTTTTTT. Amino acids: CATSRDGTGGGEKLFF.

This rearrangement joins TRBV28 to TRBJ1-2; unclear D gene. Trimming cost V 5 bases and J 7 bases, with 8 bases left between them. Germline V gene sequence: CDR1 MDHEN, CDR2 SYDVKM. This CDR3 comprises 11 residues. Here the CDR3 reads CASSVRRGYTF. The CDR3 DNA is TGTGCCAGCAGTGTGCGTCGTGGCTACACCTTC.

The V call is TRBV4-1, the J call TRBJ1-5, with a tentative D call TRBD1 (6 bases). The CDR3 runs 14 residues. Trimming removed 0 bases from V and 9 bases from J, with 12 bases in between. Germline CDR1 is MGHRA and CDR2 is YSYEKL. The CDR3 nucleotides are TGCGCCAGCAGCCAAGAAACAGGGAGAACGCCCCAGCATTTT. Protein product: CASSQETGRTPQHF.

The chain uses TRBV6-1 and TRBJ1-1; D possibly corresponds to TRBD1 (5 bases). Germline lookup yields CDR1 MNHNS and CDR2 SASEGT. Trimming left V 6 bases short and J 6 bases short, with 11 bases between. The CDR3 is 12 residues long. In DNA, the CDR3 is TGTGCCAGCAGGTCCAGGGTTTCTGAAGCTTTCTTT. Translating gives CASRSRVSEAFF.

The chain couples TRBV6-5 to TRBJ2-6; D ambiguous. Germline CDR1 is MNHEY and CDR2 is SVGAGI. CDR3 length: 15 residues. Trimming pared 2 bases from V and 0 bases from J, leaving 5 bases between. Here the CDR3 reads CASSYPSSGANVLTF. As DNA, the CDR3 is TGTGCCAGCAGTTACCCATCCTCTGGGGCCAACGTCCTGACTTTC.

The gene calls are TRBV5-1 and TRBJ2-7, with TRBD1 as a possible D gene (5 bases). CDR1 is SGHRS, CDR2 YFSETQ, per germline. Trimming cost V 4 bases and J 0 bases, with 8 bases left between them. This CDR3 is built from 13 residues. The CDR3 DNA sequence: TGCGCCAGCAGCCGCAGGGACTCCTACGAGCAGTACTTC. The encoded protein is CASSRRDSYEQYF. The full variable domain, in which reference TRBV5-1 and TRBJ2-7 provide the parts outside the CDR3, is KAGVTQTPRYLIKTRGQQVTLSCSPISGHRSVSWYQQTPGQGLQFLFEYFSETQRNKGNFPGRFSGRQFSNSRSEMNVSTLELGDSALYLCASSRRDSYEQYFGPGTRLTVT.

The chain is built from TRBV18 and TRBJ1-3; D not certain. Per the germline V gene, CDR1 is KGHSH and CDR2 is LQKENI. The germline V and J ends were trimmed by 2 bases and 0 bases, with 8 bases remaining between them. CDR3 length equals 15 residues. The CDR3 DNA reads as TGTGCCAGCTCACCAGAGGAGAGCTCTGGAAACACCATATATTTT. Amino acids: CASSPEESSGNTIYF.

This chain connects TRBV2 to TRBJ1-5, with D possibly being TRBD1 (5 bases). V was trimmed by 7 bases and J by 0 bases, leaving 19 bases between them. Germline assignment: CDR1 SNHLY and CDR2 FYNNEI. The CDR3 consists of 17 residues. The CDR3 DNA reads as TGTGCCAGCACTGGGGCCCCAGGGTCACATAGCAATCAGCCCCAGCATTTT. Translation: CASTGAPGSHSNQPQHF. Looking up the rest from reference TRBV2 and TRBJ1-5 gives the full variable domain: EPEVTQTPSHQVTQMGQEVILRCVPISNHLYFYWYRQILGQKVEFLVSFYNNEISEKSEIFDDQFSVERPDGSNFTLKIRSTKLEDSAMYFCASTGAPGSHSNQPQHFGDGTRLSIL.

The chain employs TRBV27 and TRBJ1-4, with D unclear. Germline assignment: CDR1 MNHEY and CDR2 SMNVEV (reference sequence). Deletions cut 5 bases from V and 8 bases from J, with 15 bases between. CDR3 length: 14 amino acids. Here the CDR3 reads CASSPRPASEKLFF. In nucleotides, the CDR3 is TGTGCCAGCAGTCCTCGACCAGCTAGCGAAAAACTGTTTTTT.

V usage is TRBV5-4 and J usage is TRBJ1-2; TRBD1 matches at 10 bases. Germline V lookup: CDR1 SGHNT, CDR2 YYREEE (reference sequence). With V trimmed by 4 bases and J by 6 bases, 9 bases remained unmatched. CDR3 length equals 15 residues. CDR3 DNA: TGTGCCAGCAGCCCCGGGGGGGGACAGGGGCATGGCTACACCTTC. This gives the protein CASSPGGGQGHGYTF.

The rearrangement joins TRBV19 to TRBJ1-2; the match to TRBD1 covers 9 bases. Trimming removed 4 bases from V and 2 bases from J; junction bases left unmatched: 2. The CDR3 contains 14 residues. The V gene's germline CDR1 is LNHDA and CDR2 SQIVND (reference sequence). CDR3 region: CASSNTGGNYGYTF. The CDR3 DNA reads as TGTGCCAGTAGTAATACAGGGGGCAACTATGGCTACACCTTC.

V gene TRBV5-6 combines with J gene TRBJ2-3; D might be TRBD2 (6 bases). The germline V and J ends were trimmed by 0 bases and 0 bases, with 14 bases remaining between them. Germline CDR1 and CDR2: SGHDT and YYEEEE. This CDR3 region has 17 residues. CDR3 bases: TGTGCCAGCAGCTTGGATTGGAGACGGGGGAGCACAGATACGCAGTATTTT. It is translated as CASSLDWRRGSTDTQYF.

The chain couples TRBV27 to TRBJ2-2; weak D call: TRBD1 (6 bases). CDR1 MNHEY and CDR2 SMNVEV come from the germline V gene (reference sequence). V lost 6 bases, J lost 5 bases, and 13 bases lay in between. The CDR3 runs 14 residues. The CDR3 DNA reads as TGTGCCAGCAGCATTACAGGGTTAACCGGGGAGCTGTTTTTT. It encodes CASSITGLTGELFF.

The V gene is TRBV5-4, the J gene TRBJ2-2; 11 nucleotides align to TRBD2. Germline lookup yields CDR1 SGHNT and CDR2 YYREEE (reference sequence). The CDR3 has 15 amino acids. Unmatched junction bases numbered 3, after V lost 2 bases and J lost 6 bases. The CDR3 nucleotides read TGTGCCAGCAGCTTACTAGCGGGAGAGTCCGGGGAGCTGTTTTTT. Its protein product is CASSLLAGESGELFF. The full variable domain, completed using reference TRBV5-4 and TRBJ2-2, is ETGVTQSPTHLIKTRGQQVTLRCSSQSGHNTVSWYQQALGQGPQFIFQYYREEENGRGNFPPRFSGLQFPNYSSELNVNALELDDSALYLCASSLLAGESGELFFGEGSRLTVL.

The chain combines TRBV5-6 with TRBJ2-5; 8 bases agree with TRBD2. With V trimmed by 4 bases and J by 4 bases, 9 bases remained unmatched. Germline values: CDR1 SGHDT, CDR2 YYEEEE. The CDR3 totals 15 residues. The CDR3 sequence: CASSTPIAGRETQYF. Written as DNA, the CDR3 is TGTGCCAGCAGCACCCCTATAGCGGGACGAGAGACCCAGTACTTC.

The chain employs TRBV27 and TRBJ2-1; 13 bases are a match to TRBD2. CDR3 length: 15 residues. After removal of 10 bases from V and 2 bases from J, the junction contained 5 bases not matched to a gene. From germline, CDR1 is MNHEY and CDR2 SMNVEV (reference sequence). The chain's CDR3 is CATSTSGRAYNEQFF. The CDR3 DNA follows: TGTGCCACTAGCACTAGCGGGAGGGCCTACAATGAGCAGTTCTTC.

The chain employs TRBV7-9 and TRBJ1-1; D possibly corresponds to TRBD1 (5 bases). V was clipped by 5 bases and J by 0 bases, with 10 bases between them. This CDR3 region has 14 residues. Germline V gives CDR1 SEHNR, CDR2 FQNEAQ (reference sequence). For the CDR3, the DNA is TGTGCCAGCAGCGTAGAGACAGTGAACACTGAAGCTTTCTTT. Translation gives CASSVETVNTEAFF. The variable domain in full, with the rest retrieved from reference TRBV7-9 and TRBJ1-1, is DTGVSQNPRHKITKRGQNVTFRCDPISEHNRLYWYRQTLGQGPEFLTYFQNEAQLEKSRLLSDRFSAERPKGSFSTLEIQRTEQGDSAMYLCASSVETVNTEAFFGQGTRLTVV.

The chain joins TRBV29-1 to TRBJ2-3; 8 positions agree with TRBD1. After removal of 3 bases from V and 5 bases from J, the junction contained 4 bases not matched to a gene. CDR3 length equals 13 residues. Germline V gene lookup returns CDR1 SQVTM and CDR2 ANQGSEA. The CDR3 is CSVDSQGGDTQYF. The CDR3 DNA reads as TGCAGCGTTGATTCACAGGGGGGAGATACGCAGTATTTT.

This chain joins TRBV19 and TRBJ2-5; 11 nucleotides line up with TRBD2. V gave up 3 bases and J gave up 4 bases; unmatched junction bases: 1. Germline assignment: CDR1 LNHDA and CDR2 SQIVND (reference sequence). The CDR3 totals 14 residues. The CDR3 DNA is TGTGCCAGTAGTATGGGGACTAGCGGAGAGACCCAGTACTTC. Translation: CASSMGTSGETQYF.

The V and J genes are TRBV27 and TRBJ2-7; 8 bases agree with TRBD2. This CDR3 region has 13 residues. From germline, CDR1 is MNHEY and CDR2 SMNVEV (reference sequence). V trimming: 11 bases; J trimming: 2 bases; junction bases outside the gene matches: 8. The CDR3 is CAAGGGTPYEQYF. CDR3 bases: TGTGCCGCCGGGGGGGGCACCCCCTACGAGCAGTACTTC.